This T cell receptor (beta chain) originates from a study of blood T cell repertoires in COVID-19. As for the study in general: From the United States, Italy and Spain came samples of acute and convalescent COVID-19. Nucleic acid was either cDNA or gDNA, and it came from T cells, B-cell-depleted T cells, or PBMCs.

Per the original methods: Estimated nucleated cell counts came from reference gene primer amplification. TCRdb's table, derived via immunoSEQ multiplex PCR, lists solely in-frame clones and lacks some. V, J and clone size derive from that table, while D and trimming were established from the DNA sequence. Of roughly 260,000 clones detected, 75% to 95% appear once; the ten largest clones hold under 3%. Seattle patients were enrolled during active infection and followed longitudinally. The sequence derives from a person aged 18-30 years with COVID-19, enrolled during active disease. Sequencing was carried out using peripheral blood.

The CDR3, as DNA: TGTGCCATCAGTGACCCAGGCGGGGCGGGCGAAAAACTGTTTTTT. Its protein is CAISDPGGAGEKLFF. This sequence joins TRBV10-3 and TRBJ1-4; possibly TRBD1 for D (5 bases). CDR1 is ENHRY, CDR2 SYGVKD, per germline. V was cut by 3 bases and J by 8 bases, with 16 bases left in between. The CDR3 runs 15 residues.